These T cell receptor beta chains were read from a single sample in a study of T-cell reconstitution after alpha-beta-depleted transplantation in children. One entry per CDR3 protein results from TCRdb running MiXCR on the PCR reads. Among fewer than 550,000 distinct CDR3 sequences listed, approximately 10% were seen once. The sample in question was PBMCs, mostly from graft donor cells, obtained 180 days after TCRalphabeta/CD19-depleted stem cell transplant. The receptors were gathered from a female patient between 2 and 15 years old who had a stem cell transplant for aplastic anemia, so the T cells may come from the graft donor. Each CDR3 is given with its conserved first and last residue. Fields, in order: CDR3 DNA, CDR3 protein, V gene, J gene, D gene, clone size. D genes are given only for firm matches. The size of a clone is reported for some rows only, either as once, few or many, or as a class for expanded clones.

CDR3nt: TGTGCCATCTTGGGGACAGGGGCTGAAGCTTTCTTT; CDR3aa: CAILGTGAEAFF; v_gene: TRBV10-3; j_gene: TRBJ1-1; d_gene: TRBD1; abundance: many
CDR3nt: TGTGCCACCAGGAGACAGGCCCTCAGCGGGAGGTACTACAATGAGCAGTTCTTC; CDR3aa: CATRRQALSGRYYNEQFF; v_gene: TRBV15; j_gene: TRBJ2-1; d_gene: TRBD2; abundance: few
CDR3nt: TGTGCCAGCAGCTTCTCCGGGACAGGTTTTAAGAGGACTGAAGCTTTCTTT; CDR3aa: CASSFSGTGFKRTEAFF; v_gene: TRBV7-2; j_gene: TRBJ1-1; d_gene: TRBD1; abundance: few
CDR3nt: TGTGCCAGCAGTTTGTTTCAGGGGAAGGAAAAACTGTTTTTT; CDR3aa: CASSLFQGKEKLFF; v_gene: TRBV28; j_gene: TRBJ1-4; d_gene: .; abundance: .
CDR3nt: TGTGCCAGCAGTTTTGGAGGGGGCGGCTATGGCTACACCTTC; CDR3aa: CASSFGGGGYGYTF; v_gene: TRBV28; j_gene: TRBJ1-2; d_gene: TRBD1; abundance: .
CDR3nt: TGCAGTGCTAGGCCCCTGGGGAGGGACCAGCCCCAGCATTTT; CDR3aa: CSARPLGRDQPQHF; v_gene: TRBV20-1; j_gene: TRBJ1-5; d_gene: .; abundance: .
CDR3nt: TGTGCCAGCAGCGGGACAGGGGCCTATGGCTACACCTTC; CDR3aa: CASSGTGAYGYTF; v_gene: TRBV11-2; j_gene: TRBJ1-2; d_gene: TRBD1; abundance: .
CDR3nt: TGTGCCAGCAGCTTAAGCGGGGTTATTGTCAATGAGCAGTTCTTC; CDR3aa: CASSLSGVIVNEQFF; v_gene: TRBV7-6; j_gene: TRBJ2-1; d_gene: TRBD2; abundance: .
CDR3nt: TGTGCCAGCAGCCCCCCTGGGCAGGAGAGCTCCTACGAGCAGTACTTC; CDR3aa: CASSPPGQESSYEQYF; v_gene: TRBV3-1; j_gene: TRBJ2-7; d_gene: .; abundance: .
CDR3nt: TGTGCCAGCAGGCTCGACACCTCGGTGAATTCACCCCTCCACTTT; CDR3aa: CASRLDTSVNSPLHF; v_gene: TRBV12-3/TRBV12-4; j_gene: TRBJ1-6; d_gene: .; abundance: few
CDR3nt: TGTGCCAGCAGTACCTTCGGCGGGAGCACAGATACGCAGTATTTT; CDR3aa: CASSTFGGSTDTQYF; v_gene: TRBV28; j_gene: TRBJ2-3; d_gene: .; abundance: .
CDR3nt: TGTGCCAGCAGCGTAGGGCCGGGCGGTCAGCCCCAGCATTTT; CDR3aa: CASSVGPGGQPQHF; v_gene: TRBV9; j_gene: TRBJ1-5; d_gene: .; abundance: few
CDR3nt: TGTGCCAGCAACCCTACTAGACAGGGAGCCTACGAGCAGTACTTC; CDR3aa: CASNPTRQGAYEQYF; v_gene: TRBV5-5; j_gene: TRBJ2-7; d_gene: TRBD1; abundance: few
CDR3nt: TGTGCCAGCAGCTTGGGGACAGGGTTTGGGGCCAACGTCCTGACTTTC; CDR3aa: CASSLGTGFGANVLTF; v_gene: TRBV13; j_gene: TRBJ2-6; d_gene: TRBD1; abundance: .
CDR3nt: TGTGCCAGCTCACGAGGCGGGAGTTCAGATACGCAGTATTTT; CDR3aa: CASSRGGSSDTQYF; v_gene: TRBV18; j_gene: TRBJ2-3; d_gene: TRBD2; abundance: .
CDR3nt: TGCGCCAGCAGCTTGGAACACAGGGTTCCCACCGGGGAGCTGTTTTTT; CDR3aa: CASSLEHRVPTGELFF; v_gene: TRBV5-1; j_gene: TRBJ2-2; d_gene: .; abundance: few
CDR3nt: TGTGCCAGCAAGGACAGTGCAACTAGCACAGATACGCAGTATTTT; CDR3aa: CASKDSATSTDTQYF; v_gene: TRBV6-2/TRBV6-3; j_gene: TRBJ2-3; d_gene: .; abundance: few
CDR3nt: TGTGCCAGCAGCTTAGCGTTTTGGGGACAGGGGTCGCTGAACCGCTCCTACAATGAGCAGTTCTTC; CDR3aa: CASSLAFWGQGSLNRSYNEQFF; v_gene: TRBV7-6; j_gene: TRBJ2-1; d_gene: TRBD1; abundance: few
CDR3nt: TGTGCCACCAGTGACAGGGACAGGGGGCAAAGTGAGCAGTTCTTC; CDR3aa: CATSDRDRGQSEQFF; v_gene: TRBV24-1; j_gene: TRBJ2-1; d_gene: TRBD1; abundance: .